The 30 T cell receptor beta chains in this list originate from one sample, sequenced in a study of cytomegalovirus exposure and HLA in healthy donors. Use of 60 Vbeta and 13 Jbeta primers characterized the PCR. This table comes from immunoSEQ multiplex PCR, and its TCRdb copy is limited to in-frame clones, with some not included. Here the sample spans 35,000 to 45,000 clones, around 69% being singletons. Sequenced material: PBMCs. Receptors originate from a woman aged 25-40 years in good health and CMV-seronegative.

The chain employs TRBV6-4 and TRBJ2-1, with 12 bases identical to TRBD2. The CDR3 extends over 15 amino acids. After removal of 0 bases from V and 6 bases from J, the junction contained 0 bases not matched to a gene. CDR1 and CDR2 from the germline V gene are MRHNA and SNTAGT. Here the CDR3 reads CASSDSTSGSNEQFF. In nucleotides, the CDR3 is TGTGCCAGCAGTGACTCGACTAGCGGGAGCAATGAGCAGTTCTTC.

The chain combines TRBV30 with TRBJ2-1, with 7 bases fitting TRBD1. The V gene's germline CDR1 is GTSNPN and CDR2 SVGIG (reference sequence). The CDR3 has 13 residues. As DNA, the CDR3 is TGTGCGACCAACAGGGGAATACACAATGAGCAGTTCTTC. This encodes CATNRGIHNEQFF. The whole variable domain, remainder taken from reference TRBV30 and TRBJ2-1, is SQTIHQWPATLVQPVGSPLSLECTVEGTSNPNLYWYRQAAGRGLQLLFYSVGIGQISSEVPQNLSASRPQDRQFILSSKKLLLSDSGFYLCATNRGIHNEQFFGPGTRLTVL.

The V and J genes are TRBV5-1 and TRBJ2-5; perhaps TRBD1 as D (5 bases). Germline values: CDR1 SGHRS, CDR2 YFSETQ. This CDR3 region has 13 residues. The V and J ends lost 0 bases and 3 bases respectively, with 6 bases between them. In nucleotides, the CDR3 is TGCGCCAGCAGCTTGGCAGGGAAAGAGACCCAGTACTTC. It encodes CASSLAGKETQYF.

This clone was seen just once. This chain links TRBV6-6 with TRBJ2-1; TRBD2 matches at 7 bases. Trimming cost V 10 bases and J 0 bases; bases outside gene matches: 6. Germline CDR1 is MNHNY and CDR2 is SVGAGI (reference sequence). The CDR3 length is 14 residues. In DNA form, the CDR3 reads TGTGCCACTCAGGGAGGGAGCTCCTACAATGAGCAGTTCTTC. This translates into CATQGGSSYNEQFF.

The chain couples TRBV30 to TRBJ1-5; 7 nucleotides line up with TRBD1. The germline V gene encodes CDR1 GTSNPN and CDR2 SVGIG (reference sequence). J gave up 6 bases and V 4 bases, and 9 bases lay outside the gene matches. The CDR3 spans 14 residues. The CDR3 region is CAWNRQGAGQPQHF. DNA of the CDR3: TGTGCCTGGAACCGACAGGGAGCGGGTCAGCCCCAGCATTTT.

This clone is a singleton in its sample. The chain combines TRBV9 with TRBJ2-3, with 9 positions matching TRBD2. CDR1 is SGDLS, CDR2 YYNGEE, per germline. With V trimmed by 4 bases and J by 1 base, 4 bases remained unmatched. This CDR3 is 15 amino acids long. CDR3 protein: CASSPRLAGTDTQYF. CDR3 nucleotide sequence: TGTGCCAGCAGCCCGCGACTAGCGGGCACAGATACGCAGTATTTT.

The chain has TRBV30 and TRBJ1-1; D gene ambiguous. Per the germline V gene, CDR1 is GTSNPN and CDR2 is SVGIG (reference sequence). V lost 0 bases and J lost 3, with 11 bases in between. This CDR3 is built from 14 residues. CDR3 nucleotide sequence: TGTGCCTGGAGTGTACGCGGATTTGACACTGAAGCTTTCTTT. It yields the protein CAWSVRGFDTEAFF.

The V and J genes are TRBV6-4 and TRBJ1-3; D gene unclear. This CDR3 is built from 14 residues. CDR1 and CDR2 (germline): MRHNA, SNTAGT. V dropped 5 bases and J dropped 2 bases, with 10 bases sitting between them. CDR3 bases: TGTGCCAGCAGTCGGGAACCTACTGGAAACACCATATATTTT. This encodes CASSREPTGNTIYF.

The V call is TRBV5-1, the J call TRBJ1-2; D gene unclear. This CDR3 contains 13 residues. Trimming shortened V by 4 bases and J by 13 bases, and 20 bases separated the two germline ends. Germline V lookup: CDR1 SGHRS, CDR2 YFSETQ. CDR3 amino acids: CASSVGPVEECTF. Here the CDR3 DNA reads TGCGCCAGCAGCGTGGGCCCCGTGGAGGAGTGCACCTTC.

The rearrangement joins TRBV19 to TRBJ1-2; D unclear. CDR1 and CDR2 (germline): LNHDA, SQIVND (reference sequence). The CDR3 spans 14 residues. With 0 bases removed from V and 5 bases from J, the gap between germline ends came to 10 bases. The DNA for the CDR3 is TGTGCCAGTAGTATAGAACCACTCGGGTATGGCTACACCTTC. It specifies CASSIEPLGYGYTF.

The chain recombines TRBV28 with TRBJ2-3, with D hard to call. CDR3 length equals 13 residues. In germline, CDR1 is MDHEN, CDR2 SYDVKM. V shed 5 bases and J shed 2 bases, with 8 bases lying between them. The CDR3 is CASSPRNTDTQYF. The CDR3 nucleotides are TGTGCCAGCAGTCCGCGAAACACAGATACGCAGTATTTT.

The DNA of the CDR3 is TGTGCCAGCAGCTTTTCTAGCGGGGACAATGAGCAGTTCTTC. Amino acid sequence: CASSFSSGDNEQFF. The V call is TRBV5-4, the J call TRBJ2-1; TRBD2 agrees at 9 bases. CDR3 size: 14 residues. Germline CDR1 is SGHNT and CDR2 is YYREEE (reference sequence). J was trimmed by 5 bases and V by 2 bases; bases with no gene match: 2. Drawing the rest from reference TRBV5-4 and TRBJ2-1, the complete variable domain is ETGVTQSPTHLIKTRGQQVTLRCSSQSGHNTVSWYQQALGQGPQFIFQYYREEENGRGNFPPRFSGLQFPNYSSELNVNALELDDSALYLCASSFSSGDNEQFFGPGTRLTVL.

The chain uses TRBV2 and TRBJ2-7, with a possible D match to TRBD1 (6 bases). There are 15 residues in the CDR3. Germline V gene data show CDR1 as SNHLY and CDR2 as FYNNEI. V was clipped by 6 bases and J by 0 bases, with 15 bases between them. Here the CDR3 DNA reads TGTGCCAGCAGAGCCGACAGGCTAAGCTCCTACGAGCAGTACTTC. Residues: CASRADRLSSYEQYF. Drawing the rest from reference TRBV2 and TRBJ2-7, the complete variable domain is EPEVTQTPSHQVTQMGQEVILRCVPISNHLYFYWYRQILGQKVEFLVSFYNNEISEKSEIFDDQFSVERPDGSNFTLKIRSTKLEDSAMYFCASRADRLSSYEQYFGPGTRLTVT.

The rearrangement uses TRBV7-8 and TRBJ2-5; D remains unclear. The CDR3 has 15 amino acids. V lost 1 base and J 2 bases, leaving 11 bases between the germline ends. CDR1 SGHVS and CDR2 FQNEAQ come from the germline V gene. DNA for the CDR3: TGTGCCAGCAGCTTAGACGGAGAATGGCAAGAGACCCAGTACTTC. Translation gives CASSLDGEWQETQYF.

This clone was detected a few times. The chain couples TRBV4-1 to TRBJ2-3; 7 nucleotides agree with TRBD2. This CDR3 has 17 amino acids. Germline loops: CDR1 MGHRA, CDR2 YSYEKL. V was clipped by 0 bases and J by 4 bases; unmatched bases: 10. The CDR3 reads CASSQEGAGVKSDTQYF. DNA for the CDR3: TGCGCCAGCAGCCAAGAGGGTGCGGGAGTCAAGTCAGATACGCAGTATTTT.

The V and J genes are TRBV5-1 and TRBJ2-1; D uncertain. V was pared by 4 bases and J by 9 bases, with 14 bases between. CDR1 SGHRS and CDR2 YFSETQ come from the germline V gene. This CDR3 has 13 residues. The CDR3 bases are TGCGCCAGCAGCGCAACGGTCCGCCCTGAGCAGTTCTTC. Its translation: CASSATVRPEQFF.

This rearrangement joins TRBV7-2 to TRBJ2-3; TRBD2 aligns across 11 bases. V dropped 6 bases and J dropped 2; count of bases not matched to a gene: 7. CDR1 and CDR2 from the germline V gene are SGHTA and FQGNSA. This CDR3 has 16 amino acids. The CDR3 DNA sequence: TGTGCCAGCAGGAAGCCTAGCGGGGGGCTCACAGATACGCAGTATTTT. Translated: CASRKPSGGLTDTQYF.

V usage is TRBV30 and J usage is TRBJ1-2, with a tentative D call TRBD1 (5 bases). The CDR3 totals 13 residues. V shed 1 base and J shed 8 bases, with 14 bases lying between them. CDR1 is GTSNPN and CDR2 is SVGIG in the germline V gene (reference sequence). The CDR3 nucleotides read TGTGCCTGGAGTGCCGGTTTCGGGGGAGGCTACACCTTC. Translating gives CAWSAGFGGGYTF.

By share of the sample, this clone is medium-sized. The CDR3 region has the DNA TGCGCCAGCAGCCGCGATGACAGGATCCTCTACAATGAGCAGTTCTTC. Protein sequence: CASSRDDRILYNEQFF. This chain uses TRBV4-1 with TRBJ2-1; tentative D call: TRBD1 (6 bases). The V and J ends lost 4 bases and 3 bases respectively, with 16 bases between them. Germline CDR1 MGHRA, CDR2 YSYEKL. The CDR3 is 16 residues long.

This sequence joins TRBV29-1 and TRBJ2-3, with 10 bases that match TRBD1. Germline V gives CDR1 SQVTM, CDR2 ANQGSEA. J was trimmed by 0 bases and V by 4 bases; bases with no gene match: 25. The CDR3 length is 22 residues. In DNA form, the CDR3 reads TGCAGCGTTGTCCCCTCTGAATCCGGGACAGGGGTTGTCTCCCCTAGCACAGATACGCAGTATTTT. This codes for CSVVPSESGTGVVSPSTDTQYF.

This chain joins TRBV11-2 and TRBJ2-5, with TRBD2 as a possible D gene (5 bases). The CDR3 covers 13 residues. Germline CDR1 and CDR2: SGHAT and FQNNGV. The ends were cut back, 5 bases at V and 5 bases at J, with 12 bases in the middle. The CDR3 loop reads CASSLGRRETQYF. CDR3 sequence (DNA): TGTGCCAGCAGCCTTGGCAGGAGGGAGACCCAGTACTTC.

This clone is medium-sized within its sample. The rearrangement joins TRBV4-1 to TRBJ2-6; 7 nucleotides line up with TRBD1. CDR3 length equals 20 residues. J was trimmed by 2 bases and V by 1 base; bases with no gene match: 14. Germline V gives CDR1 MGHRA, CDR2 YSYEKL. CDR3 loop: CASSQAPGQLVLTGANVLTF. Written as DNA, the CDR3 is TGCGCCAGCAGCCAAGCCCCGGGACAGCTAGTTTTAACTGGGGCCAACGTCCTGACTTTC.

The CDR3 coding sequence is TGTGCCTGGAAAGTGCGAAACACAGATACGCAGTATTTT. Its protein is CAWKVRNTDTQYF. This sequence joins TRBV30 and TRBJ2-3; D not certain. V lost 4 bases, J lost 2 bases, and 10 bases lay in between. Germline CDR1 and CDR2: GTSNPN and SVGIG (reference sequence). The length of the CDR3 is 13 residues.

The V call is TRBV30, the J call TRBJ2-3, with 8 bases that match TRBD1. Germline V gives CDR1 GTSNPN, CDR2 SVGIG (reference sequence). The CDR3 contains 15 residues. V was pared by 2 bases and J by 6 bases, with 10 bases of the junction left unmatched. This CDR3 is CAWSMNRGRGDTQYF. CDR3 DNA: TGTGCCTGGAGTATGAACAGGGGGAGAGGTGATACGCAGTATTTT. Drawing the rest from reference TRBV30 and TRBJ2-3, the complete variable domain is SQTIHQWPATLVQPVGSPLSLECTVEGTSNPNLYWYRQAAGRGLQLLFYSVGIGQISSEVPQNLSASRPQDRQFILSSKKLLLSDSGFYLCAWSMNRGRGDTQYFGPGTRLTVL.

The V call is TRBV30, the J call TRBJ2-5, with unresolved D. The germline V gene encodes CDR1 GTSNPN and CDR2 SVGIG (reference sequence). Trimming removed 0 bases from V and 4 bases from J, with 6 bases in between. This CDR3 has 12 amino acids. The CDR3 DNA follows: TGTGCCTGGAGTGTACACCGAGAGACCCAGTACTTC. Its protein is CAWSVHRETQYF. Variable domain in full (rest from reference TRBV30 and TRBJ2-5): SQTIHQWPATLVQPVGSPLSLECTVEGTSNPNLYWYRQAAGRGLQLLFYSVGIGQISSEVPQNLSASRPQDRQFILSSKKLLLSDSGFYLCAWSVHRETQYFGPGTRLLVL.

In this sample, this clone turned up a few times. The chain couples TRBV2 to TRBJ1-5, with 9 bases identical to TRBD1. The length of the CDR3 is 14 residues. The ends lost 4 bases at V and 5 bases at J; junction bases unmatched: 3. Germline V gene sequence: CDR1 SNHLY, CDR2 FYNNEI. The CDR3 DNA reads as TGTGCCAGCAGTGTGGGGACAGGGTATCAGCCCCAGCATTTT. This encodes CASSVGTGYQPQHF. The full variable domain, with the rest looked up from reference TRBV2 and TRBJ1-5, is EPEVTQTPSHQVTQMGQEVILRCVPISNHLYFYWYRQILGQKVEFLVSFYNNEISEKSEIFDDQFSVERPDGSNFTLKIRSTKLEDSAMYFCASSVGTGYQPQHFGDGTRLSIL.

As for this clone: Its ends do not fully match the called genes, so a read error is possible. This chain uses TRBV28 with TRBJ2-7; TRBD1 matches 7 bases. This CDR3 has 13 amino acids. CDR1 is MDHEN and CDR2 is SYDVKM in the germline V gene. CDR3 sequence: CASSLSRFRTGSF. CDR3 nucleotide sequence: TGTGCCAGCAGTTTGTCGAGATTCAGGACAGGCAGCTTC.

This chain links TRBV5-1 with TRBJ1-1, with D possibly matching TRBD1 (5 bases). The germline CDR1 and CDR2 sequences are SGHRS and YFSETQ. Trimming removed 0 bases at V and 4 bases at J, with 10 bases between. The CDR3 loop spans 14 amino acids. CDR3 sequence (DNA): TGCGCCAGCAGCTTGGACAGGCGAGGCACTGAAGCTTTCTTT. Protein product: CASSLDRRGTEAFF.

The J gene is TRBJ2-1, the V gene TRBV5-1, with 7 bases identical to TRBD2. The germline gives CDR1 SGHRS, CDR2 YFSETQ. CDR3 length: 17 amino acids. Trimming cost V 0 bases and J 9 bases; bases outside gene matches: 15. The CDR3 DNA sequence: TGCGCCAGCAGCTTGGTCGCGGGGGAGGGAATACACAGTGAGCAGTTCTTC. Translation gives CASSLVAGEGIHSEQFF.

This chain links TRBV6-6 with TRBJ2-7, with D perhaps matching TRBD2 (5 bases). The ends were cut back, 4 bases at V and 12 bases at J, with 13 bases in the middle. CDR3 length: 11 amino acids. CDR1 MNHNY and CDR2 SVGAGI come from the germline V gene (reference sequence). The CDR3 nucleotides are TGTGCCAGCAGTTCGGACTCACGGAGGTACTTC. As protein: CASSSDSRRYF.